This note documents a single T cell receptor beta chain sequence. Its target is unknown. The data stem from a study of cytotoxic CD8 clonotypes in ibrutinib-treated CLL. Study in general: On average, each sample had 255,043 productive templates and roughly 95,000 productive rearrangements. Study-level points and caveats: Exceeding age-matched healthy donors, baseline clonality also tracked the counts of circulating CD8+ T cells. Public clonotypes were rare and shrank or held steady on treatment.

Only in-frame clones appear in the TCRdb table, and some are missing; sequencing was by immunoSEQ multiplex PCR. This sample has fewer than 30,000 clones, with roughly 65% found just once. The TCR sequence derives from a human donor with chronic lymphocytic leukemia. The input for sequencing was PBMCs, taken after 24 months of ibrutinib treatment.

The CDR3 region is CASSPGLVANEKLFF. In DNA, the CDR3 is TGCGCCAGCAGCCCTGGCTTGGTGGCTAATGAAAAACTGTTTTTT. V and J are TRBV5-1 and TRBJ1-4; D call uncertain. Germline-derived CDR1 and CDR2 are SGHRS and YFSETQ. V was pared by 4 bases and J by 3 bases, with 13 bases between. CDR3 length: 15 amino acids.